This T cell receptor (beta chain) derives from a study of blood T cell repertoires in COVID-19. The CDR3 is made up of 16 amino acids. V lost 5 bases, J lost 0 bases, and 13 bases lay in between. Germline CDR1 reads SGHAT; CDR2 reads FQNNGV. The table came from immunoSEQ multiplex PCR; TCRdb's copy has only in-frame clones and leaves some out. Of roughly 16,000 clones listed, around 82% are singletons. The rearrangement joins TRBV11-2 to TRBJ1-4, with a weak D call TRBD1 (5 bases). Sequences were obtained from peripheral blood. The clonotype comes from an elderly man with active COVID-19. Here the CDR3 DNA reads TGTGCCAGCAGCCTCGTGGGGGGAACAACTAATGAAAAACTGTTTTTT. This codes for CASSLVGGTTNEKLFF.